A single sample gave rise to the 20 T cell receptor beta chains below, sequenced in a study of Ad26.COV2.S vaccination and SARS-CoV-2 variants. Clones were sequenced by immunoSEQ multiplex PCR, and TCRdb holds only the in-frame ones, with some missing. The profile covers fewer than 500,000 clones, with 90% appearing a single time and roughly 4.3% taken by the ten largest. Treatment defined: some 20 received Ad26.COV2.S at low or high dose, single or two shots; five or six received placebo; per-sample allocation not given. Sampling happened 63 days after the first vaccine or placebo injection. The sequencing used peripheral blood, collected in a trial of Ad26.COV2.S vaccine versus placebo. The receptors shown here come from a person aged 18-65 years who received the Ad26.COV2.S COVID-19 vaccine or a placebo.

This chain links TRBV5-1 with TRBJ2-1; 8 bases are a match to TRBD1. Germline CDR1 reads SGHRS; CDR2 reads YFSETQ. The CDR3 length is 15 residues. V gave up 4 bases and J gave up 4 bases; unmatched junction bases: 7. The CDR3 loop reads CASSPGQVNYNEQFF. CDR3 coding DNA: TGCGCCAGCAGCCCGGGACAGGTAAATTACAATGAGCAGTTCTTC.

The rearrangement joins TRBV7-2 to TRBJ1-4; maybe TRBD1 (6 bases). CDR3 length equals 13 residues. Trimming cost V 5 bases and J 17 bases, with 21 bases left between them. In germline, CDR1 is SGHTA, CDR2 FQGNSA. The CDR3 protein is CASSKKGGLGIFF. The CDR3 nucleotides are TGTGCCAGCAGCAAAAAGGGGGGCTTGGGTATTTTTTTT. Complete variable domain (other parts from reference TRBV7-2 and TRBJ1-4): GAGVSQSPSNKVTEKGKDVELRCDPISGHTALYWYRQSLGQGLEFLIYFQGNSAPDKSGLPSDRFSAERTGGSVSTLTIQRTQQEDSAVYLCASSKKGGLGIFFGSGTQLSVL.

The chain has TRBV7-9 and TRBJ2-3; TRBD1 aligns across 7 bases. V trimming: 5 bases; J trimming: 6 bases; junction bases outside the gene matches: 11. The germline CDR1 and CDR2 sequences are SEHNR and FQNEAQ (reference sequence). The CDR3 loop spans 15 amino acids. The DNA for the CDR3 is TGTGCCAGCAGCCTCGGGACAGTTTGGTCGGATACGCAGTATTTT. This encodes CASSLGTVWSDTQYF.

The chain recombines TRBV28 with TRBJ2-2, with no clear D. There are 12 residues in the CDR3. Germline CDR1 and CDR2: MDHEN and SYDVKM. V was pared by 7 bases and J by 7 bases, with 10 bases between. The DNA of the CDR3 is TGTGCCAGCATCTCAGGTTTCGGGGAGCTGTTTTTT. Amino acids: CASISGFGELFF.

J is TRBJ2-6 and V is TRBV7-6, with 7 positions matching TRBD1. Germline assignment: CDR1 SGHVS and CDR2 FNYEAQ. V lost 5 bases and J lost 1; bases outside the gene matches: 5. The CDR3 is 16 amino acids. The CDR3 nucleotides read TGTGCCAGCAGCCGGGAACAGGGGTCTGGGGCCAACGTCCTGACTTTC. Translation: CASSREQGSGANVLTF.

The chain carries TRBV5-1 and TRBJ2-1; TRBD1 matches 7 bases. From germline, CDR1 is SGHRS and CDR2 YFSETQ. J was trimmed by 6 bases and V by 0 bases; bases with no gene match: 6. This CDR3 region has 15 residues. The DNA of the CDR3 is TGCGCCAGCAGCTTGGGGGACAGAGTCGGCAATGAGCAGTTCTTC. Translated, it gives CASSLGDRVGNEQFF.

The chain joins TRBV11-3 to TRBJ1-1, with 9 bases identical to TRBD1. Trimming removed 7 bases from V and 1 base from J; junction bases left unmatched: 7. The CDR3 is 15 amino acids. Germline V gene sequence: CDR1 SGHNT, CDR2 YENEEA. The CDR3 sequence: CASTSPGQGNTEAFF. The CDR3 DNA reads TGTGCCAGCACCTCGCCGGGACAGGGGAACACTGAAGCTTTCTTT.

V and J are TRBV21-1 and TRBJ1-4. TRBV21-1 is annotated as a pseudogene. The CDR3 totals 19 residues. The CDR3 sequence: CASSKVGVGGQQCNEKLFF. CDR3 coding DNA: TGTGCCAGCAGCAAAGTCGGGGTGGGGGGCCAGCAATGTAATGAAAAACTGTTTTTT.

The V call is TRBV5-1, the J call TRBJ2-5; perhaps TRBD1 as D (5 bases). The CDR3 contains 16 residues. V gave up 4 bases and J gave up 1 base, with 17 bases separating them. Germline-derived CDR1 and CDR2 are SGHRS and YFSETQ. Here the CDR3 reads CASSEGALLSQETQYF. The CDR3 coding sequence is TGCGCCAGCAGCGAAGGGGCTTTACTATCCCAAGAGACCCAGTACTTC.

The chain links TRBV19 to TRBJ2-1, with D perhaps matching TRBD2 (6 bases). Germline lookup yields CDR1 LNHDA and CDR2 SQIVND (reference sequence). This CDR3 has 15 amino acids. The V end lost 1 base, the J end lost 8 bases, and 15 bases lay between the germline ends. The chain's CDR3 is CASSIARSSGDEQFF. Written as DNA, the CDR3 is TGTGCCAGTAGTATAGCCCGGAGTAGCGGCGATGAGCAGTTCTTC.

This clone was counted once. V gene TRBV9 combines with J gene TRBJ2-7; 11 bases match TRBD1. The J segment lost 4 bases and the V segment lost 4 bases, leaving 4 bases of the junction unmatched. This CDR3 has 14 residues. Germline V gene lookup returns CDR1 SGDLS and CDR2 YYNGEE. CDR3 sequence: CASSFRDRGYEQYF. CDR3 coding DNA: TGTGCCAGCAGCTTCCGGGACAGGGGGTACGAGCAGTACTTC.

The chain links TRBV5-8 to TRBJ2-7; D possibly uses TRBD1 or TRBD2 (5 bases each). The CDR3 extends over 15 amino acids. V lost 10 bases and J lost 3, with 23 bases in between. Germline CDR1 and CDR2: SGHTS and YDEGEE. The CDR3 protein is CAGSTGTASHYEQYF. The CDR3 DNA reads as TGTGCCGGAAGTACCGGGACGGCTAGCCACTACGAGCAGTACTTC.

V is TRBV28 and J is TRBJ2-5; D perhaps matches TRBD2 (5 bases). V shed 5 bases and J shed 5 bases, with 12 bases lying between them. The germline CDR1 and CDR2 sequences are MDHEN and SYDVKM. CDR3 length equals 13 residues. The CDR3 coding sequence is TGTGCCAGCAGTACCGCGGGTGTTGAGACCCAGTACTTC. Its translation is CASSTAGVETQYF.

The chain uses TRBV7-2 and TRBJ1-2; TRBD1 might be the D (6 bases). CDR1 is SGHTA, CDR2 FQGNSA, per germline. V was cut by 0 bases and J by 4 bases, with 12 bases left in between. This CDR3 is built from 15 residues. CDR3 DNA sequence: TGTGCCAGCAGCTTAGCAGCAGGGGAGGGCTATGGCTACACCTTC. It is translated as CASSLAAGEGYGYTF.

The V gene is TRBV7-8, the J gene TRBJ1-6, with TRBD1 matching over 9 bases. Germline CDR1 reads SGHVS; CDR2 reads FQNEAQ. V trimming: 1 base; J trimming: 7 bases; junction bases outside the gene matches: 8. The CDR3 runs to 17 residues. CDR3 sequence: CASSLDTGGYRNSPLHF. The DNA of the CDR3 is TGTGCCAGCAGCTTAGATACAGGGGGCTATCGGAATTCACCCCTCCACTTT.

This sequence joins TRBV11-3 and TRBJ2-3; no definite D call. V was trimmed by 5 bases and J by 0 bases, leaving 9 bases between them. There are 14 residues in the CDR3. Per the germline V gene, CDR1 is SGHNT and CDR2 is YENEEA. The CDR3 protein is CASSPYRSTDTQYF. Written as DNA, the CDR3 is TGTGCCAGCAGCCCCTATAGGAGCACAGATACGCAGTATTTT. Using reference TRBV11-3 and TRBJ2-3 for the parts outside the CDR3, the full variable domain is EAGVVQSPRYKIIEKKQPVAFWCNPISGHNTLYWYLQNLGQGPELLIRYENEEAVDDSQLPKDRFSAERLKGVDSTLKIQPAELGDSAVYLCASSPYRSTDTQYFGPGTRLTVL.

CDR3 nucleotides: TGTGCCAGCAGCCCCGCGGGGGCGCGTCGTAATGAGCAGTTCTTC. As protein: CASSPAGARRNEQFF. The chain employs TRBV6-2 or TRBV6-3 and TRBJ2-1, with TRBD2 as a possible D gene (7 bases). Trimming removed 6 bases at V and 7 bases at J, with 19 bases between. The CDR3 is 15 amino acids. Germline V CDR1 and CDR2: MNHEY, SVGEGT.

V gene TRBV5-1 combines with J gene TRBJ2-7, with D possibly being TRBD1 (6 bases). Germline values: CDR1 SGHRS, CDR2 YFSETQ. This CDR3 has 15 residues. Trimming pared 0 bases from V and 1 base from J, leaving 11 bases between. This CDR3 reads CASSLETGTSYEQYF. CDR3 in DNA: TGCGCCAGCAGCTTGGAAACCGGGACATCCTACGAGCAGTACTTC.

V usage is TRBV10-3 and J usage is TRBJ2-1; TRBD2 matches 8 bases. The CDR3 has 12 residues. CDR1 is ENHRY, CDR2 SYGVKD, per germline. V was pared by 2 bases and J by 15 bases, with 6 bases of the junction left unmatched. The CDR3 bases are TGTGCCATCAGTGAGCCGAGCGGGAGTCGGTTCTTC. Its protein product is CAISEPSGSRFF.

J is TRBJ1-3 and V is TRBV7-2; D call uncertain. The CDR3 is 14 residues long. Between the trimmed V and J ends, which lost 0 bases and 4 bases, there was a span of 7 bases. The germline CDR1 and CDR2 sequences are SGHTA and FQGNSA. CDR3 coding DNA: TGTGCCAGCAGCTTAGCCACCACGGGAAACACCATATATTTT. Encoded protein: CASSLATTGNTIYF.